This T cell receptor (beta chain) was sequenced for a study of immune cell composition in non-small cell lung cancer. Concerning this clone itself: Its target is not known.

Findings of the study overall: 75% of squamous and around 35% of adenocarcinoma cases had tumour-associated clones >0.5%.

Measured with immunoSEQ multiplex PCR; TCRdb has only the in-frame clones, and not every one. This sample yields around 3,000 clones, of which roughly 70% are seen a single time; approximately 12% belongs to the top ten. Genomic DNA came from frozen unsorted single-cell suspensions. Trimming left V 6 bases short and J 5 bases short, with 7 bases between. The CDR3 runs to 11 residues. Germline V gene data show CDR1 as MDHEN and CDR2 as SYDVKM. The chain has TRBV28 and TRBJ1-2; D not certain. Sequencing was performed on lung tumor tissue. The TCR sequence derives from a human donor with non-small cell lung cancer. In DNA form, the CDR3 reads TGTGCCAGCAGCCGGGAATATGGCTACACCTTC. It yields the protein CASSREYGYTF.